The 17 T cell receptor beta chains listed next were all sequenced from one sample in a study of T-cell reconstitution after alpha-beta-depleted transplantation in children. Unique molecular identifiers were used in preparing the TCRbeta library. TCRdb fed the PCR reads into MiXCR, producing one record per CDR3 protein. Among more than 200,000 distinct CDR3 sequences, around a sixth were seen once, and the ten largest hold 35% to 50%. Source: PBMCs, mostly from graft donor cells, taken 360 days after TCRalphabeta/CD19-depleted stem cell transplant. The source of these receptors is a male patient under 10 years old who had a stem cell transplant for acute lymphoblastic leukemia, so the T cells may come from the graft donor.

In this sample, this clonotype turned up a few times. V is TRBV29-1 and J is TRBJ2-1; 7 nucleotides match TRBD2. The CDR3 contains 15 residues. The J segment lost 1 base and the V segment lost 1 base, leaving 4 bases of the junction unmatched. Germline V gene lookup returns CDR1 SQVTM and CDR2 ANQGSEA. This CDR3 reads CSVEAGLTSYNEQFF. The CDR3 nucleotides are TGCAGCGTTGAAGCGGGACTAACATCCTACAATGAGCAGTTCTTC.

The gene calls are TRBV9 and TRBJ2-1; D call uncertain. The germline V gene has CDR1 SGDLS and CDR2 YYNGEE. This CDR3 comprises 14 residues. V dropped 3 bases and J dropped 8 bases, with 15 bases sitting between them. The CDR3, as DNA: TGTGCCAGCAGCGCTGGACGTATACTTGATGAGCAGTTCTTC. Its translation: CASSAGRILDEQFF.

J is TRBJ1-1 and V is TRBV19; D gene unclear. From germline, CDR1 is LNHDA and CDR2 SQIVND (reference sequence). The V gene lost 3 bases and the J gene lost 1 base, with 6 bases spanning the gap. The CDR3 is made up of 13 amino acids. The DNA of the CDR3 is TGTGCCAGTAGTATGAATAAGAACACTGAAGCTTTCTTT. This codes for CASSMNKNTEAFF.

Here the CDR3 reads CASSLVAGTFEEQYF. The DNA of the CDR3 is TGTGCCAGCAGCTTAGTGGCAGGGACCTTTGAAGAGCAGTACTTC. The V call is TRBV7-8, the J call TRBJ2-7, with D perhaps given as TRBD1 or TRBD2 (5 bases each). Germline loops: CDR1 SGHVS, CDR2 FQNEAQ. V shed 1 base and J shed 7 bases, with 17 bases lying between them. The CDR3 totals 15 residues.

This clonotype appeared a few times. J is TRBJ2-5 and V is TRBV9; TRBD2 aligns across 9 bases. CDR3 length equals 15 residues. V gave up 4 bases and J gave up 5 bases; unmatched junction bases: 9. Germline V gene lookup returns CDR1 SGDLS and CDR2 YYNGEE. The CDR3 coding sequence is TGTGCCAGCAGCCCCCGGCTAGCGGGGTTGGAGACCCAGTACTTC. Protein product: CASSPRLAGLETQYF. Together with reference TRBV9 and TRBJ2-5, the CDR3 gives the full variable domain: DSGVTQTPKHLITATGQRVTLRCSPRSGDLSVYWYQQSLDQGLQFLIQYYNGEERAKGNILERFSAQQFPDLHSELNLSSLELGDSALYFCASSPRLAGLETQYFGPGTRLLVL.

In this sample, this clonotype turned up a few times. The chain carries TRBV6-1 and TRBJ2-1; 8 bases are shared with TRBD1. The CDR3 has 15 residues. V trimming: 6 bases; J trimming: 1 base; junction bases outside the gene matches: 5. Germline CDR1 reads MNHNS; CDR2 reads SASEGT. CDR3: CASRKRQGSYNEQFF. The CDR3 DNA reads as TGTGCCAGCAGAAAGAGACAGGGGTCCTACAATGAGCAGTTCTTC.

The chain links TRBV10-2 to TRBJ2-3; D possibly uses TRBD1 or TRBD2 (5 bases each). This CDR3 contains 11 residues. Germline values: CDR1 WSHSY, CDR2 SAAADI. V was shortened by 4 bases and J by 10 bases, with 9 bases between the two germline ends. The CDR3 DNA follows: TGCGCCAGCAGTGGGCAGGGACCGCAGTATTTT. Amino acid sequence: CASSGQGPQYF.

The sample holds a few counts of this clonotype. The chain carries TRBV5-1 and TRBJ2-5; possible D gene TRBD1, 6 bases. The CDR3 is made up of 15 amino acids. Per the germline V gene, CDR1 is SGHRS and CDR2 is YFSETQ. V was cut by 1 base and J by 4 bases, with 14 bases left in between. CDR3 residues: CASSLSGEIIETQYF. Written as DNA, the CDR3 is TGCGCCAGCAGCTTGTCAGGGGAAATTATAGAGACCCAGTACTTC.

J is TRBJ2-1 and V is TRBV12-3 or TRBV12-4; the match to TRBD2 covers 8 bases. With V trimmed by 6 bases and J by 9 bases, 10 bases remained unmatched. This CDR3 is built from 14 residues. The CDR3 here is CASRQTGLVREQFF. The CDR3 nucleotides are TGTGCCAGCAGGCAAACGGGACTAGTCCGTGAGCAGTTCTTC.

The chain is built from TRBV4-3 and TRBJ1-4; 7 bases fit TRBD1. Losses at the gene ends were 3 bases for V and 5 bases for J; bases not matched to a gene: 6. The CDR3 loop spans 15 amino acids. CDR1 and CDR2 (germline): LGHNA, YSLEER. The CDR3 nucleotides read TGCGCCAGCAGCCAGGAACAGGGGCGGAATGAAAAACTGTTTTTT. Its protein is CASSQEQGRNEKLFF.

This clonotype was detected only a few times. The chain is built from TRBV7-9 and TRBJ1-2; the D is unclear. Germline values: CDR1 SEHNR, CDR2 FQNEAQ (reference sequence). Deletions cut 6 bases from V and 4 bases from J, with 24 bases between. The CDR3 length is 17 residues. The CDR3 reads CASSLPQTGFSSYGYTF. The CDR3 region has the DNA TGTGCCAGCAGTCTTCCACAGACGGGTTTTTCGAGCTATGGCTACACCTTC.

The rearrangement links TRBV29-1 to TRBJ2-2, with D unclear. V dropped 1 base and J dropped 1 base, with 7 bases sitting between them. CDR3 size: 14 residues. Germline loops: CDR1 SQVTM, CDR2 ANQGSEA. The CDR3 DNA reads as TGCAGCGTTGAAGTCCGGCAGAACACCGGGGAGCTGTTTTTT. Protein sequence: CSVEVRQNTGELFF.

This clonotype has more than one count but fewer than ten. The chain links TRBV6-5 to TRBJ1-5; 10 nucleotides match TRBD1. The CDR3 length is 17 residues. From germline, CDR1 is MNHEY and CDR2 SVGAGI. Germline trimming cut 2 bases from V and 0 bases from J; bases unmatched to any gene: 4. Here the CDR3 DNA reads TGTGCCAGCAGTTACGGGACAGGGGACCGTAGCAATCAGCCCCAGCATTTT. Its protein is CASSYGTGDRSNQPQHF.

J is TRBJ2-5 and V is TRBV3-1, with D possibly matching TRBD1 (5 bases). The germline V and J ends were trimmed by 4 bases and 5 bases, with 17 bases remaining between them. The CDR3 is made up of 15 amino acids. The V gene's germline CDR1 is LGHDT and CDR2 YNNKEL (reference sequence). CDR3 DNA: TGTGCCAGCAGCCTCAGACACCTCAGGGATGAGACCCAGTACTTC. The encoded protein is CASSLRHLRDETQYF.

This clonotype was detected only a few times. The J gene is TRBJ1-2, the V gene TRBV24-1, with TRBD1 identical over 8 bases. The CDR3 is 16 residues long. Germline V lookup: CDR1 KGHDR, CDR2 SFDVKD. With V trimmed by 4 bases and J by 4 bases, 10 bases remained unmatched. The CDR3 spells CATSDASRDRIYGYTF. The CDR3 coding sequence is TGTGCCACCAGTGACGCTTCCCGGGACAGGATCTATGGCTACACCTTC.

This clonotype turned up a few times. CDR3 sequence (DNA): TGTGCCAGCAGCGTAGGAGGAGGGGCCACAGATACGCAGTATTTT. Translating gives CASSVGGGATDTQYF. This chain joins TRBV9 and TRBJ2-3, with a tentative D call TRBD2 (6 bases). V lost 0 bases and J lost 2, with 10 bases in between. This CDR3 region has 15 residues. Germline values: CDR1 SGDLS, CDR2 YYNGEE.

This clonotype has just a few counts. This sequence joins TRBV28 and TRBJ1-1; weak D call: TRBD1 (6 bases). V lost 6 bases and J 4 bases, leaving 12 bases between the germline ends. CDR1 is MDHEN, CDR2 SYDVKM, per germline. The CDR3 extends over 13 amino acids. The CDR3 DNA reads as TGTGCCAGCAGCACCGACAGGCTCACTGAAGCTTTCTTT. Protein product: CASSTDRLTEAFF.